This TCR beta chain was profiled in a study of early T cells in non-severe SARS-CoV-2 infection. V lost 5 bases, J lost 7 bases, and 17 bases lay in between. This CDR3 region has 14 residues. Germline V gives CDR1 SGHTA, CDR2 FQGNSA. TCRdb reanalysed the 5' RACE reads using MiXCR and keeps one entry per CDR3 protein. The sample lists tens of thousands of distinct CDR3 sequences; around a sixth were seen once. Sequenced: whole blood. The sequence was obtained from an adult who was a healthcare worker with PCR-confirmed SARS-CoV-2 infection or an uninfected control (not recorded which). The genes are TRBV7-2 and TRBJ1-2, with D possibly being TRBD1 (5 bases). The chain's CDR3 is CASSPPRPGPGYTF. CDR3 coding DNA: TGTGCCAGCAGCCCCCCAAGGCCGGGGCCTGGCTACACCTTC.